These 6 T cell receptor beta chains were sequenced from one sample in a study of cytomegalovirus exposure and HLA in healthy donors. The method was immunoSEQ multiplex PCR; TCRdb's version includes in-frame clones alone and lacks a portion of them. The data show approximately 20,000 clones, 95% to 97% seen once. Sequencing was carried out using PBMCs. All receptors come from a man under 40 in good health and CMV-seropositive.

The chain has TRBV28 and TRBJ2-3; TRBD2 might be the D (6 bases). Trimming shortened V by 0 bases and J by 4 bases, and 11 bases separated the two germline ends. Germline V gene sequence: CDR1 MDHEN, CDR2 SYDVKM. The CDR3 is made up of 15 amino acids. The CDR3 is CASSLWASAADTQYF. DNA for the CDR3: TGTGCCAGCAGTTTATGGGCTAGCGCCGCAGATACGCAGTATTTT.

This chain uses TRBV2 with TRBJ2-1, with TRBD1 matching over 10 bases. This CDR3 contains 20 residues. Losses at the gene ends were 3 bases for V and 8 bases for J; bases not matched to a gene: 22. The germline V gene has CDR1 SNHLY and CDR2 FYNNEI. The chain's CDR3 is CASSDWTGGVGRWGVDEQFF. The CDR3 DNA sequence: TGTGCCAGCAGTGACTGGACAGGGGGTGTTGGGAGATGGGGGGTTGATGAGCAGTTCTTC.

V and J are TRBV7-8 and TRBJ2-3; 14 bases are a match to TRBD2. CDR1 is SGHVS, CDR2 FQNEAQ, per germline. The V gene end was trimmed by 4 bases and the J gene end by 5 bases; junction bases not matched to a gene: 8. The CDR3 is made up of 17 amino acids. CDR3 nucleotide sequence: TGTGCCAGCAGCTCCTGGACTAGCGGGAGGTCGAAAGATACGCAGTATTTT. It codes for CASSSWTSGRSKDTQYF.

CDR3 DNA sequence: TGTGCCAGCAGTTTAGGCCAAACAGATACGCAGTATTTT. The encoded protein is CASSLGQTDTQYF. The V and J genes are TRBV28 and TRBJ2-3; D is uncertain. Trimming shortened V by 2 bases and J by 3 bases, and 6 bases separated the two germline ends. Germline V gene lookup returns CDR1 MDHEN and CDR2 SYDVKM. The CDR3 runs 13 residues.

This chain uses TRBV28 with TRBJ1-1; the D is unclear. Trimming removed 8 bases at V and 5 bases at J, with 12 bases between. The CDR3 covers 12 residues. Germline loops: CDR1 MDHEN, CDR2 SYDVKM. CDR3 in DNA: TGTGCCAGCGCCCCTACCCGAACTGAAGCTTTCTTT. This sequence encodes CASAPTRTEAFF.

The chain couples TRBV30 to TRBJ2-1, with TRBD2 matching over 11 bases. The J segment lost 11 bases and the V segment lost 1 base, leaving 16 bases of the junction unmatched. The CDR3 sequence is 17 residues long. Germline CDR1 is GTSNPN and CDR2 is SVGIG (reference sequence). The CDR3 reads CAWSESGLAGHAGQQFF. CDR3 coding DNA: TGTGCCTGGAGTGAATCCGGACTAGCGGGCCACGCGGGTCAGCAGTTCTTC.